The entry below describes one TCR beta chain. What it recognizes is unknown. These data originate in a study of T cell responses to AZD1222 COVID-19 vaccine. Study findings and constraints: CD4 TCRs linked to vaccination spanned spike, dominating at 160-218 and 743-854.

The table came from immunoSEQ multiplex PCR; TCRdb's copy has only in-frame clones and leaves some out. The sample holds roughly 120,000 clones, around 88% seen once. Per germline, CDR1 SGHRS and CDR2 YFSETQ. V dropped 1 base and J dropped 7 bases, with 17 bases sitting between them. The CDR3 sequence is 16 residues long. This sample comprised peripheral blood, obtained on day 0 of AZD1222 vaccination. This chain connects TRBV5-1 to TRBJ2-2, with D perhaps assigned TRBD1 or TRBD2 (6 bases each). The source is an adult in good health. CDR3 bases: TGCGCCAGCAGCTTGCGGGGGCAGGGTTTTGTCGGGGAGCTGTTTTTT. Protein sequence: CASSLRGQGFVGELFF.